This is a list of T cell receptor beta chains from one sample in a study of blood T cell repertoires in COVID-19. TCRdb keeps only in-frame clones here, not all; method: immunoSEQ multiplex PCR. The repertoire holds around 57,000 clones, roughly 87% seen once, with 22% in the top ten. Sequencing was done on a sample of peripheral blood. These receptor sequences come from a woman aged 55 to 70 with acute or convalescent COVID-19. The CDR3 runs from the conserved cysteine through the conserved F or W.

j_call,v_call,cdr3_aa
TRBJ1-4,TRBV7-9,CASPSPGSPEKLFF
TRBJ2-3,TRBV18,CASSPGGQGTDTQYF
TRBJ2-1,TRBV19,CASSSSHTSYNEQFF
TRBJ1-2,TRBV6-1,CASSEWGQGGYGYTF
TRBJ2-1,TRBV6-2/TRBV6-3,CASSSFSRDNEQFF
TRBJ2-1,TRBV6-5,CASHLKVGAVGEQFF
TRBJ1-2,TRBV19,CASTSGVAGYTF
TRBJ2-3,TRBV20-1,CSGGETDTQYF
TRBJ2-2,TRBV12-5,CASGAQGGELFF
TRBJ2-5,TRBV30,CAWGRQDGTQYF
TRBJ1-1,TRBV18,CASSPNGQGTEAFF
TRBJ1-5,TRBV18,CASSPSLDQPQHF
TRBJ1-4,TRBV12-5,CASGRDRDYEKLFF
TRBJ2-7,TRBV4-2,CASSQTTGGGWNEQYF
TRBJ2-1,TRBV14,CASSQERTGRNEQFF
TRBJ2-7,TRBV9,CASSAGMGQGSYEQYF
TRBJ1-1,TRBV5-1,CASSLTMNTEAFF
TRBJ1-1,TRBV7-9,CASSLGTGDEAFF
TRBJ2-1,TRBV27,CASSLTAGAYNEQFF
TRBJ1-1,TRBV6-2/TRBV6-3,CASSHWDRVNTEAFF
TRBJ1-2,TRBV19,CASSIDRQGNYGYTF
TRBJ1-3,TRBV12-3/TRBV12-4,CASTLRLGTIYF
TRBJ1-2,TRBV7-8,CASSLALDQGFSDGYTF
TRBJ1-2,TRBV25-1,CASSVEQGYGYTF
TRBJ2-7,TRBV9,CASSVGAEPYEQYF
TRBJ2-7,TRBV11-1,CASSLSMQSYEQYF
TRBJ2-2,TRBV27,CASSLNQGGTGELFF
TRBJ2-7,TRBV6-5,CASSSPGQSSYEQYF
TRBJ1-2,TRBV19,CASSGNRVGYTF
TRBJ2-5,TRBV28,CASSLRVFDGVETQYF
TRBJ1-1,TRBV27,CASSFSLMNTEAFF
TRBJ2-7,TRBV10-2,CASKAPSYEQYF
TRBJ2-4,TRBV25-1,CASSEYTGGKNIQYF
TRBJ1-1,TRBV19,CASKPLGRGPEAFF
TRBJ1-1,TRBV7-2,CASSHRRVNTEAFF
TRBJ1-1,TRBV25-1,CASSGTYFMNTEAFF
TRBJ2-1,TRBV12-2,CASRPSGGYNEQFF